The clone carrying this TCR beta chain ranks as medium-sized (0.01 to 0.1%). TCRdb re-derived calls from the 5' RACE reads in MiXCR, one entry per CDR3 protein. This table holds 20,000 to 25,000 distinct CDR3 sequences, around 5% found once. This sample stems from a study of T cells after yellow fever vaccination. Study as a whole: CD3, CD45RA, CCR7 and CD95 guided sorting of the EM, EMRA, CM and Tscm memory subsets.

The CDR3 covers 12 residues. Germline V lookup: CDR1 DFQATT, CDR2 SNEGSKA (reference sequence). With V trimmed by 5 bases and J by 1 base, 1 base remained unmatched. General study results and limits: Peaking faster, on day 5 versus 15, the secondary response was nonetheless weaker. Overlap between CD4 and CD8 compartments was detected for a small share of clonotypes. Sorted repertoires could include abundant contaminating clonotypes from bulk cells.

This sequence was found in a man aged 18 to 29 who received the YFV17D yellow fever vaccine. Sample: PBMCs, either bulk or a sorted T-cell subset (CD4+, CD8+, memory, or dextramer-sorted; not recorded which), taken more than 35 days after the first yellow fever vaccination. The chain recombines TRBV20-1 with TRBJ1-1; TRBD1 matches at 7 bases. CDR3 protein: CSAWTGNTEAFF. CDR3 coding DNA: TGCAGTGCTTGGACAGGGAACACTGAAGCTTTCTTT.